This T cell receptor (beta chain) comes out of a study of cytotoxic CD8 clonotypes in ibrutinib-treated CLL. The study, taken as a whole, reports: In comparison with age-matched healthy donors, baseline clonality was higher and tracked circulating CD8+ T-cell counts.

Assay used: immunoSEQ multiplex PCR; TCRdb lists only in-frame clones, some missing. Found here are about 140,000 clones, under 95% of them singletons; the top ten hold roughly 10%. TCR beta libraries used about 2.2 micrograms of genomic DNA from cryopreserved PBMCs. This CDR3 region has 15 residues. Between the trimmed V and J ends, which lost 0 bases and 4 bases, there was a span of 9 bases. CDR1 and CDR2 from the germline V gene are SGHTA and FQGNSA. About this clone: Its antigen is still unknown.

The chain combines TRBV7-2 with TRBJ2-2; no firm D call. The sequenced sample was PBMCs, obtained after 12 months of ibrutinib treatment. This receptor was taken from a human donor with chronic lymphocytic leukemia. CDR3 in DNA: TGTGCCAGCAGCTTAGCGAGAGTCTCCACCGGGGAGCTGTTTTTT. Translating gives CASSLARVSTGELFF.